Described below is a single T cell receptor beta chain sequence and its context. Its antigen is still unknown. J gave up 7 bases and V 1 base, and 1 base lay outside the gene matches. The CDR3 loop spans 14 amino acids. Germline lookup yields CDR1 SGHTA and CDR2 FQGTGA. Only in-frame clones appear in the TCRdb table, and some are missing; sequencing was by immunoSEQ multiplex PCR. The table has some 120,000 clones, roughly 90% seen once; the top ten hold roughly 1.4%. This record comes from a study of T cell responses to AZD1222 COVID-19 vaccine. Study-wide findings and caveats: Among vaccine-associated CD4 TCRs, coverage spanned spike, with dominance at 160-218 and 743-854. Mostly white British, mostly female donors; authors suggested clonal diversity may be underestimated.

Here the sequenced sample was peripheral blood, taken on day 0 of AZD1222 vaccination. The chain joins TRBV7-3 to TRBJ2-5, with 12 bases that match TRBD1. This clonotype originated in an adult in good health. The DNA of the CDR3 is TGTGCCAGCAGCTTAATGGGACAGGGGGCGACCCAGTACTTC. It yields the protein CASSLMGQGATQYF.